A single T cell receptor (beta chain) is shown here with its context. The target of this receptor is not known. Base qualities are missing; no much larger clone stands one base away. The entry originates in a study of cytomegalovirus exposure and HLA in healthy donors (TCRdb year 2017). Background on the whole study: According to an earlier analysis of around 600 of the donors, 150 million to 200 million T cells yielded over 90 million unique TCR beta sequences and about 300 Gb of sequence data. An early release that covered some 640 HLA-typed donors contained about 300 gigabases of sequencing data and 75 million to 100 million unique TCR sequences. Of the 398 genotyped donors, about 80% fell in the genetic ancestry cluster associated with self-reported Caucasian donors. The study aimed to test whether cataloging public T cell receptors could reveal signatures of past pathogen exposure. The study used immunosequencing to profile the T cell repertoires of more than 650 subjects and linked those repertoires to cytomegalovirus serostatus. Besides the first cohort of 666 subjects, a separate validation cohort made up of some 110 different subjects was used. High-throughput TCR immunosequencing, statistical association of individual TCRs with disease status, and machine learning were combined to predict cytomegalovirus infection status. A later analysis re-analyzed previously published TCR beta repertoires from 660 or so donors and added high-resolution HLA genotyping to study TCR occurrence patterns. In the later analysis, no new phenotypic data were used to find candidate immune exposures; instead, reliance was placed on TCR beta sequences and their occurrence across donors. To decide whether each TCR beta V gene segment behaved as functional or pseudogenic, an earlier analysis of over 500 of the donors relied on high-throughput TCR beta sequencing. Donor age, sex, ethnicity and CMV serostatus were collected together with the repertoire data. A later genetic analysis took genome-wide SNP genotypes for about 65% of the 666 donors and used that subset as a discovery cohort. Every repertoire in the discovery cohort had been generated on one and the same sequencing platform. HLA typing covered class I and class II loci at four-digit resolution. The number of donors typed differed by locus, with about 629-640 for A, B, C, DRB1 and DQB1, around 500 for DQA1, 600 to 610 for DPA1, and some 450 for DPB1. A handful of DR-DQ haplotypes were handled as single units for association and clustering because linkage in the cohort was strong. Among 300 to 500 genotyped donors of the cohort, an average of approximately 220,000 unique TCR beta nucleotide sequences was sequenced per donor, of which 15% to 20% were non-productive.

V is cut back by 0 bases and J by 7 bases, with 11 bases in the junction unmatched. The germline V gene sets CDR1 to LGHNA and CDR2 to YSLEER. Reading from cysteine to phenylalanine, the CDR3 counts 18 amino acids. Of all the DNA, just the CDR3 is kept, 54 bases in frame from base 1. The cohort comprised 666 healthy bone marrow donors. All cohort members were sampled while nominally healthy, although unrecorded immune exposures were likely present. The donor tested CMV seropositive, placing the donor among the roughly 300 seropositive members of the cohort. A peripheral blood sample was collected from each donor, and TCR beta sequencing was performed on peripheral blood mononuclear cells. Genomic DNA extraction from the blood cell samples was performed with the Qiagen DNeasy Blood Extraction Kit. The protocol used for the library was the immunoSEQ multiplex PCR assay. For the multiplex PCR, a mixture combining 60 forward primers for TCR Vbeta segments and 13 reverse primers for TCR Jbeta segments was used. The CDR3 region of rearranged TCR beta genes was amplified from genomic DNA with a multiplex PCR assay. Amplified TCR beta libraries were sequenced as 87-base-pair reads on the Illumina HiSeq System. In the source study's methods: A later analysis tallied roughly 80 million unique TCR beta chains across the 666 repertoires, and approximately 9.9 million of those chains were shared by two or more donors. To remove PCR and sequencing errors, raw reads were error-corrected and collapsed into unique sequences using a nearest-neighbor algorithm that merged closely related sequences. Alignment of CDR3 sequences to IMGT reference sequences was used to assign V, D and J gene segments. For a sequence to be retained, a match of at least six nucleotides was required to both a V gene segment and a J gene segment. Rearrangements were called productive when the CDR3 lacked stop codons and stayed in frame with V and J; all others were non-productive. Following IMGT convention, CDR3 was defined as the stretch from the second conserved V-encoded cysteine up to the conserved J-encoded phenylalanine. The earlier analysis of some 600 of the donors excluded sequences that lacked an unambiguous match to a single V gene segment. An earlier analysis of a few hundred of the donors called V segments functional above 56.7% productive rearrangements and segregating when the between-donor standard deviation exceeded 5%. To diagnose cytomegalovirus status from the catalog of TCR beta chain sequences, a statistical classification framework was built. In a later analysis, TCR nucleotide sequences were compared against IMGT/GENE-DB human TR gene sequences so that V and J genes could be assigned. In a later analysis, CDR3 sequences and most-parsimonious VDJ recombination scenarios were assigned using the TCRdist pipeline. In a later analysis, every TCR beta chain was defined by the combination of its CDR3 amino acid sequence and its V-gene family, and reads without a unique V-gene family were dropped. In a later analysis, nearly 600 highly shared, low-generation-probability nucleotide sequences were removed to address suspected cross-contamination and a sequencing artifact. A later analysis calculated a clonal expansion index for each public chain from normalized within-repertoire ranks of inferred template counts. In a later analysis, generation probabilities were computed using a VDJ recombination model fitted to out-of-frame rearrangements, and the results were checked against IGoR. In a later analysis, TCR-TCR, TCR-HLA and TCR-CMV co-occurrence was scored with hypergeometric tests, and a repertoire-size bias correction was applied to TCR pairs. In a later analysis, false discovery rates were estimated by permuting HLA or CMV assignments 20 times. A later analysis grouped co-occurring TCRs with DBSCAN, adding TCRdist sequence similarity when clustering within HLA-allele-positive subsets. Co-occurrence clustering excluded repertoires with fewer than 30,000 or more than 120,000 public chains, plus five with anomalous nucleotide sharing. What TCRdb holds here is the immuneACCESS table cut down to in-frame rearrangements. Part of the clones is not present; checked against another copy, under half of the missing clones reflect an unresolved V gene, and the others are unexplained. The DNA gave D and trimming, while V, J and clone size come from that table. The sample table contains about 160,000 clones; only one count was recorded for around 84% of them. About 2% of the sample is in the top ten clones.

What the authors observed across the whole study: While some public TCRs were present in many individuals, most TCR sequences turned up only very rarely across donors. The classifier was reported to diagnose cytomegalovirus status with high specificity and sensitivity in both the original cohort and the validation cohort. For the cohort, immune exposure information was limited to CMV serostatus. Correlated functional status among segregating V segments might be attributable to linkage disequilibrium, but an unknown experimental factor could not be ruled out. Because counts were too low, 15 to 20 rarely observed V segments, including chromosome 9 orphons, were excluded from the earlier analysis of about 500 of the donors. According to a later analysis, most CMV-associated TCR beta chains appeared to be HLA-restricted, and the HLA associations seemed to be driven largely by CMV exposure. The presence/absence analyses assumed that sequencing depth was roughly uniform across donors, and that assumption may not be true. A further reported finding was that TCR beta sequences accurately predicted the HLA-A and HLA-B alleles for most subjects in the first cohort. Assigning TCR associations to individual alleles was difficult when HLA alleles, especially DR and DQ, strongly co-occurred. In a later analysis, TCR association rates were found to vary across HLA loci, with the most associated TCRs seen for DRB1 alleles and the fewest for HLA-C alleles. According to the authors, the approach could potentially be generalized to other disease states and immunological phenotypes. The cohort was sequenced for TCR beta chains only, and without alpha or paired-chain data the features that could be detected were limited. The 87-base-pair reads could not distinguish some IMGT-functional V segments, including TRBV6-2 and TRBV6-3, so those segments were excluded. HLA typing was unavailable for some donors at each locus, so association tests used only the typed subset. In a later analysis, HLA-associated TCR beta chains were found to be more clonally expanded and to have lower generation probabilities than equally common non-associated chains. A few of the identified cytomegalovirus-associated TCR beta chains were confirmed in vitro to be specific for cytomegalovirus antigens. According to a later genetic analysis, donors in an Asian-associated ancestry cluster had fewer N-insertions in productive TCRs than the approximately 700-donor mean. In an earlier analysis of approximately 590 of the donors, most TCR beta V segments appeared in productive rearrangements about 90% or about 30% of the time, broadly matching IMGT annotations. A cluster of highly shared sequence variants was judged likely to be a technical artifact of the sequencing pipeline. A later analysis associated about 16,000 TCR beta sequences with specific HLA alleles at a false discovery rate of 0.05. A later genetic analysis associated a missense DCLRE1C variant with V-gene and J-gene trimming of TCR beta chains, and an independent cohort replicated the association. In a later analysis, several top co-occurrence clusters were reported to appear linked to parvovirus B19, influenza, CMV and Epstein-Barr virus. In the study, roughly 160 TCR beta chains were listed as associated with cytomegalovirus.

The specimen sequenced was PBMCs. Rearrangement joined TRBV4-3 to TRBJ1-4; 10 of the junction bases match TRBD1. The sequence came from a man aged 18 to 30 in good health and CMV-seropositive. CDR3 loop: CASSQDFLRQGAFEKLFF. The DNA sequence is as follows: TGCGCCAGCAGCCAAGATTTCCTCAGACAGGGGGCTTTTGAAAAACTGTTTTTT.